One TCR beta chain is described in this entry. Using immunoSEQ multiplex PCR, the repertoire was profiled, and TCRdb retains in-frame clones only, with some absent. This table holds under 50,000 clones, approximately 84% found once. This entry is derived from a study of STAT5B mutations in CD4+ large granular lymphocyte leukemia. The sample was CD4+ T cells from blood buffy coats. The source is a human donor in good health.

CDR3 in amino acids: CSATPRAGVTEAFF. DNA for the CDR3: TGCAGCGCCACCCCGAGGGCCGGGGTCACTGAAGCTTTCTTT. The chain joins TRBV29-1 to TRBJ1-1; D not certain. The CDR3 totals 14 residues. Looked up from germline, CDR1 is SQVTM and CDR2 is ANQGSEA. V was clipped by 7 bases and J by 4 bases, with 19 bases between them.